These T cell receptor beta chains were read from a single sample in a study of beta chain features in type 1 diabetes. Generated by immunoSEQ multiplex PCR, the TCRdb table keeps only in-frame clones and is missing some. This sample has 900,000 or so clones, with 15% to 20% found just once. The specimen was naive CD4+ T cells from blood. These receptors were obtained from a woman aged 18-29 years in good health. CDR3s include the opening cysteine and the closing phenylalanine or tryptophan. A D gene is named only where the DNA matches it firmly. Some rows have no size entry. The others give once, few or many, or a class for an expanded clone.

cdr3_aa: CSVGQAVYNEQFF
j_call: TRBJ2-1
v_call: TRBV29-1
clone_size: few
d_call: -

cdr3_aa: CASSPFADTVNEKLFF
j_call: TRBJ1-4
v_call: TRBV18
clone_size: few
d_call: -

cdr3_aa: CASSIGGAADTQYF
j_call: TRBJ2-3
v_call: TRBV19
clone_size: -
d_call: TRBD2

cdr3_aa: CASRPGANYGYTF
j_call: TRBJ1-2
v_call: TRBV28
clone_size: few
d_call: -

cdr3_aa: CASCRGEVNEQFF
j_call: TRBJ2-1
v_call: TRBV5-1
clone_size: -
d_call: -

cdr3_aa: CASSSFAEQFF
j_call: TRBJ2-1
v_call: TRBV7-2
clone_size: -
d_call: -

cdr3_aa: CASSRDRGGTDTQYF
j_call: TRBJ2-3
v_call: TRBV2
clone_size: -
d_call: TRBD1

cdr3_aa: CASSLVVGSGEKLFF
j_call: TRBJ1-4
v_call: TRBV7-6
clone_size: -
d_call: -

cdr3_aa: CASSLQLTEAFF
j_call: TRBJ1-1
v_call: TRBV28
clone_size: once
d_call: -

cdr3_aa: CASSPGYRDTQYF
j_call: TRBJ2-3
v_call: TRBV7-9
clone_size: -
d_call: -

cdr3_aa: CASSLARLAGAKNIQYF
j_call: TRBJ2-4
v_call: TRBV7-2
clone_size: -
d_call: TRBD2

cdr3_aa: CASSPGTSRETQYF
j_call: TRBJ2-5
v_call: TRBV18
clone_size: -
d_call: TRBD2

cdr3_aa: CASSLGGGMNTEAFF
j_call: TRBJ1-1
v_call: TRBV11-2
clone_size: -
d_call: -

cdr3_aa: CAISGENTEAFF
j_call: TRBJ1-1
v_call: TRBV10-3
clone_size: -
d_call: -

cdr3_aa: CASKRDSLWDEQYF
j_call: TRBJ2-7
v_call: TRBV2
clone_size: few
d_call: -